This T cell receptor beta chain was sequenced during a study of T cell responses to AZD1222 COVID-19 vaccine. As for the study in general: Timing groups of about 4 and about 12 weeks for second doses were pooled.

Comment on this clone: Its antigen remains unknown.

TCRdb's table, derived via immunoSEQ multiplex PCR, lists solely in-frame clones and lacks some. This repertoire shows about 87,000 clones, roughly 90% found once; its top ten account for around 2.8%. Whole-study findings and limits: The study sampled repertoires only after the peak T cell response.

The source is an adult in good health. The sample in question was peripheral blood, obtained on day 0 of AZD1222 vaccination.

The CDR3 region is CASSPGQGANYGYTF. CDR3 bases: TGTGCCAGCAGCCCTGGACAGGGAGCAAACTATGGCTACACCTTC. The chain has TRBV3-1 (or the pseudogene TRBV3-2) and TRBJ1-2; 8 bases align to TRBD1. Germline V gene data show CDR1 as LGHDT and CDR2 as YNNKEL (reference sequence). After removal of 4 bases from V and 2 bases from J, the junction contained 6 bases not matched to a gene. This CDR3 spans 15 amino acids.